Below are 10 T cell receptor beta chains sequenced from a single sample in a study of early T cells in non-severe SARS-CoV-2 infection. TCRdb fed the 5' RACE reads into MiXCR, producing one record per CDR3 protein. This sample has roughly 28,000 distinct CDR3 sequences, with about 5.1% found just once. Sequences were obtained from whole blood. The receptor set was obtained from an adult who was a healthcare worker with PCR-confirmed SARS-CoV-2 infection or an uninfected control (not recorded which).

This clonotype was seen at least ten times. The rearrangement uses TRBV9 and TRBJ2-7; a possible D gene is TRBD1 (5 bases). Trimming removed 2 bases at V and 5 bases at J, with 11 bases between. Germline CDR1 SGDLS, CDR2 YYNGEE. The CDR3 covers 13 residues. CDR3 region: CASSVDQGNEQYF. In DNA, the CDR3 is TGTGCCAGCAGCGTCGACCAGGGTAACGAGCAGTACTTC.

This clonotype was seen a handful of times. This rearrangement joins TRBV11-2 to TRBJ2-7, with TRBD2 as a possible D gene (5 bases). Trimming removed 5 bases from V and 4 bases from J, with 15 bases in between. Per the germline V gene, CDR1 is SGHAT and CDR2 is FQNNGV. The length of the CDR3 is 14 residues. The CDR3 protein is CASSQPPEEYEQYF. The CDR3 bases are TGTGCCAGCAGCCAACCGCCGGAGGAATACGAGCAGTACTTC. The full variable domain, with the rest looked up from reference TRBV11-2 and TRBJ2-7, is EAGVAQSPRYKIIEKRQSVAFWCNPISGHATLYWYQQILGQGPKLLIQFQNNGVVDDSQLPKDRFSAERLKGVDSTLKIQPAKLEDSAVYLCASSQPPEEYEQYFGPGTRLTVT.

In this sample, this clonotype turned up many times. J is TRBJ2-2 and V is TRBV7-9; the D is unclear. Trimming took off 5 bases at V and 4 bases at J, with 8 bases between the two ends. Germline V gene lookup returns CDR1 SEHNR and CDR2 FQNEAQ (reference sequence). The CDR3 totals 13 residues. The CDR3 region is CASSRGGTGELFF. CDR3 bases: TGTGCCAGCAGCCGAGGTGGCACCGGGGAGCTGTTTTTT.

Only a few counts were recorded for this clonotype. The J gene is TRBJ2-5, the V gene TRBV12-3 or TRBV12-4; no reliable D call. The CDR3 sequence is 11 residues long. V lost 5 bases and J 7 bases, leaving 8 bases between the germline ends. The CDR3 region is CASSLQSTQYF. DNA of the CDR3: TGTGCCAGCAGTCTCCAGTCGACCCAGTACTTC.

The chain employs TRBV6-1 and TRBJ1-1; weak D call: TRBD1 (5 bases). This CDR3 has 14 amino acids. Germline-derived CDR1 and CDR2 are MNHNS and SASEGT. The V gene lost 6 bases and the J gene lost 1 base, with 12 bases spanning the gap. For the CDR3, the DNA is TGTGCCAGCAGGGTTTCCGGACAGAACACTGAAGCTTTCTTT. Translating gives CASRVSGQNTEAFF.

In this sample, this clonotype turned up many times. The V gene is TRBV7-6, the J gene TRBJ2-2; D is unclear. V was trimmed by 4 bases and J by 0 bases, leaving 9 bases between them. Germline V gene data show CDR1 as SGHVS and CDR2 as FNYEAQ. The CDR3 extends over 15 amino acids. Here the CDR3 reads CASSYLPANTGELFF. CDR3 sequence (DNA): TGTGCCAGCAGCTACCTTCCCGCGAACACCGGGGAGCTGTTTTTT. The whole variable domain, filled in from reference TRBV7-6 and TRBJ2-2, reads GAGVSQSPRYKVTKRGQDVALRCDPISGHVSLYWYRQALGQGPEFLTYFNYEAQQDKSGLPNDRFSAERPEGSISTLTIQRTEQRDSAMYRCASSYLPANTGELFFGEGSRLTVL.

This clonotype was recorded many times. The chain employs TRBV15 and TRBJ1-4, with D unresolved. Per the germline V gene, CDR1 is LNHNV and CDR2 is YYDKDF (reference sequence). The V gene lost 6 bases and the J gene lost 6 bases, with 8 bases spanning the gap. The CDR3 consists of 12 residues. The CDR3, as DNA: TGTGCCACCAGTAGATGGGATGAAAAACTGTTTTTT. This codes for CATSRWDEKLFF. The variable domain in full, with the rest retrieved from reference TRBV15 and TRBJ1-4, is DAMVIQNPRYQVTQFGKPVTLSCSQTLNHNVMYWYQQKSSQAPKLLFHYYDKDFNNEADTPDNFQSRRPNTSFCFLDIRSPGLGDTAMYLCATSRWDEKLFFGSGTQLSVL.

This clonotype was counted a few times. This chain links TRBV20-1 with TRBJ2-7; D is perhaps TRBD1 (6 bases). V was pared by 4 bases and J by 3 bases, with 13 bases between. There are 13 residues in the CDR3. Per the germline V gene, CDR1 is DFQATT and CDR2 is SNEGSKA (reference sequence). CDR3 sequence (DNA): TGCAGTGCTAACGACAGGAGCTACTACGAGCAGTACTTC. Protein product: CSANDRSYYEQYF.

This clonotype was seen repeatedly, ten times or more. The chain recombines TRBV7-9 with TRBJ1-1; 10 nucleotides align to TRBD1. CDR3 length: 15 residues. CDR1 and CDR2 from the germline V gene are SEHNR and FQNEAQ (reference sequence). V was clipped by 4 bases and J by 3 bases; unmatched bases: 5. DNA for the CDR3: TGTGCCAGCAGCTCGGGACAGGGGATGCACACTGAAGCTTTCTTT. It is translated as CASSSGQGMHTEAFF. Together with reference TRBV7-9 and TRBJ1-1, the CDR3 gives the full variable domain: DTGVSQNPRHKITKRGQNVTFRCDPISEHNRLYWYRQTLGQGPEFLTYFQNEAQLEKSRLLSDRFSAERPKGSFSTLEIQRTEQGDSAMYLCASSSGQGMHTEAFFGQGTRLTVV.

This clonotype was picked up a small number of times. The chain recombines TRBV7-9 with TRBJ2-7; TRBD1 or TRBD2 may be the D gene (5 bases each). The germline gives CDR1 SEHNR, CDR2 FQNEAQ (reference sequence). The germline V and J ends were trimmed by 0 bases and 2 bases, with 8 bases remaining between them. The CDR3 totals 14 residues. The CDR3 sequence: CASSLAGVPYEQYF. CDR3 DNA sequence: TGTGCCAGCAGCTTAGCGGGGGTACCCTACGAGCAGTACTTC.